The source of this T cell receptor (beta chain) is a study of blood T cell repertoires in COVID-19. The germline gives CDR1 MNHEY, CDR2 SVGEGT. The CDR3 sequence is 13 residues long. J was trimmed by 8 bases and V by 2 bases; bases with no gene match: 5. Measured with immunoSEQ multiplex PCR; TCRdb has only the in-frame clones, and not every one. Here the sample spans about 70,000 clones, about nine tenths being singletons. Input material: peripheral blood. This TCR was recovered from a woman in her 70s with acute or convalescent COVID-19. The chain joins TRBV6-2 or TRBV6-3 to TRBJ1-2; TRBD1 matches at 7 bases. As DNA, the CDR3 is TGTGCCAGCAGTTACCTTGGACAGGTCGGCTACACCTTC. Amino acids: CASSYLGQVGYTF.